This TCR beta chain was captured in a study of control samples from healthy donors and cancer patients. This clone appeared a single time. This CDR3 contains 16 residues. V lost 2 bases to trimming and J lost 2 bases; unmatched junction nucleotides: 7. Per the germline V gene, CDR1 is SNHLY and CDR2 is FYNNEI. This table comes from immunoSEQ multiplex PCR, and its TCRdb copy is limited to in-frame clones, with some not included. This sample yields approximately 160,000 clones, of which 90% to 95% are seen a single time; 0.65% to 0.85% belongs to the top ten. The source is a woman in her twenties or thirties in good health. The material sequenced was blood. The chain couples TRBV2 to TRBJ2-3; 7 positions agree with TRBD2. CDR3 region: CASSELSGELTDTQYF. The CDR3 nucleotides are TGTGCCAGCAGTGAACTGAGCGGGGAACTCACAGATACGCAGTATTTT.